This TCR beta chain appears in the sequencing data of a study of CD8+ T cells in alopecia areata. Study-wide results and caveats: Lesional scalp exceeded normal scalp in clonality, especially in alopecia totalis/universalis. Scalp clonality decreased significantly with tofacitinib, and so did expanded CD8+ clones among the top 100.

Sequencing relied on a cDNA template that was reverse transcribed from extracted RNA. TCRdb's copy holds only in-frame clones and misses some; the assay was immunoSEQ multiplex PCR. The table shows about 110,000 clones, with roughly 50% occurring only once. The CDR3 is made up of 13 amino acids. Germline CDR1 is MNHEY and CDR2 is SVGAGI. With 5 bases removed from V and 5 bases from J, the gap between germline ends came to 12 bases. Treatment of the sample: oral pan-JAK inhibitor, 5-10 mg twice daily. Both peripheral blood and punch biopsies of lesional scalp skin were obtained from patients who had alopecia areata. A few counts support this clone. Its antigen is as yet unknown.

This specimen consisted of CD8+ T cells sorted from blood, obtained at week 24, from a patient treated with tofacitinib. This clonotype was obtained from a human donor with alopecia areata. This sequence joins TRBV6-5 and TRBJ1-2; maybe TRBD1 (5 bases). DNA of the CDR3: TGTGCCAGCAGTCCCGACAGACCATATGGCTACACCTTC. Translating gives CASSPDRPYGYTF.